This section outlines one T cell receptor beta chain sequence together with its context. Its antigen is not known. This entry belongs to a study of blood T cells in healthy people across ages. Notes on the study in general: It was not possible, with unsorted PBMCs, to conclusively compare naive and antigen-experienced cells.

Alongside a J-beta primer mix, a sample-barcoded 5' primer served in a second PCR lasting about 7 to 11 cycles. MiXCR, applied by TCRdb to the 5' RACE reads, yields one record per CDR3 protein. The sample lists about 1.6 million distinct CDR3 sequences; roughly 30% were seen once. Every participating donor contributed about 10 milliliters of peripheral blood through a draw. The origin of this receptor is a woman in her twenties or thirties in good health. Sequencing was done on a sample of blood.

The CDR3 nucleotides are TGTGCCAGCTCACCACCGTCTAGCCAAAGCACAGATACGCAGTATTTT. It encodes CASSPPSSQSTDTQYF. This chain uses TRBV18 with TRBJ2-3; tentative D call: TRBD2 (5 bases). CDR3 length equals 16 residues. Per the germline V gene, CDR1 is KGHSH and CDR2 is LQKENI. V lost 0 bases and J 0 bases, leaving 10 bases between the germline ends. The full variable domain, rest sourced from reference TRBV18 and TRBJ2-3, is NAGVMQNPRHLVRRRGQEARLRCSPMKGHSHVYWYRQLPEEGLKFMVYLQKENIIDESGMPKERFSAEFPKEGPSILRIQQVVRGDSAAYFCASSPPSSQSTDTQYFGPGTRLTVL.